This T cell receptor (beta chain) emerged from a study of cytomegalovirus exposure and HLA in healthy donors. The PCR was carried out with 60 Vbeta primers and 13 Jbeta primers. The repertoire was sequenced with immunoSEQ multiplex PCR; TCRdb's copy has only in-frame clones and lacks some. Of 180,000 or so clones listed, about four fifths are singletons. The length of the CDR3 is 12 residues. Germline-derived CDR1 and CDR2 are MDHEN and SYDVKM. V was clipped by 4 bases and J by 13 bases; unmatched bases: 9. Input material: PBMCs. The V and J genes are TRBV28 and TRBJ2-5, with 7 bases aligning to TRBD1. The clonotype originates from a female donor in good health and CMV-seronegative. The CDR3 sequence is CASSSGTEDPYF. CDR3 nucleotide sequence: TGTGCCAGCAGTTCCGGGACAGAGGACCCGTACTTC.